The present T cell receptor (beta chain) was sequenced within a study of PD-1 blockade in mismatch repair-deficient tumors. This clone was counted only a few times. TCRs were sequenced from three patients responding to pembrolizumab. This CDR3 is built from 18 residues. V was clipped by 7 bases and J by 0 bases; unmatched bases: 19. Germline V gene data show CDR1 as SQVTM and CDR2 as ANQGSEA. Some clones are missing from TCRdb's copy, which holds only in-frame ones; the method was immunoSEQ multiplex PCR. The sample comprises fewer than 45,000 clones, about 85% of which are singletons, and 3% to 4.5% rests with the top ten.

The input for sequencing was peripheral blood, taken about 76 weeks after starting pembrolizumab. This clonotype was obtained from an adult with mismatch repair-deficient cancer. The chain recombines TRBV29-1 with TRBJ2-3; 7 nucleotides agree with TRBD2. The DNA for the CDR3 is TGCAGCGCCGGGGATGGCCCGGGGGGAACGCTTAGCACAGATACGCAGTATTTT. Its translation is CSAGDGPGGTLSTDTQYF.